These 24 T cell receptor beta chains were sequenced from one sample in a study of Ad26.COV2.S vaccination and SARS-CoV-2 variants. Some clones are missing from TCRdb's copy, which holds only in-frame ones; the method was immunoSEQ multiplex PCR. The sample comprises tens of thousands of clones, approximately 82% of which are singletons, and about 15% rests with the top ten. Sequenced material: peripheral blood, taken after recovery from COVID-19. All receptors come from a human donor who had recovered from COVID-19.

The chain uses TRBV19 and TRBJ2-2, with D uncertain. Germline V CDR1 and CDR2: LNHDA, SQIVND (reference sequence). V was shortened by 4 bases and J by 1 base, with 4 bases between the two germline ends. The length of the CDR3 is 13 residues. CDR3 protein: CASSSGNTGELFF. CDR3 coding DNA: TGTGCCAGTAGTAGCGGGAACACCGGGGAGCTGTTTTTT.

J is TRBJ1-4 and V is TRBV29-1, with D possibly being TRBD1 (5 bases). The CDR3 has 14 amino acids. The V gene lost 4 bases and the J gene lost 8 bases, with 17 bases spanning the gap. Germline V CDR1 and CDR2: SQVTM, ANQGSEA. CDR3 sequence: CSVAFVQGREKLFF. The CDR3, as DNA: TGCAGCGTTGCGTTTGTGCAGGGTCGAGAAAAACTGTTTTTT.

J is TRBJ1-1 and V is TRBV6-9; 8 nucleotides align to TRBD1. CDR1 MNHGY and CDR2 SVAAGI come from the germline V gene. CDR3 length equals 18 residues. Trimming at V came to 2 bases and at J to 4 bases, leaving 15 bases not matched to a gene. CDR3 sequence (DNA): TGTGCCAGCAGTTATCCCCCGGCAGGGGGCACGGGGAGCACTGAAGCTTTCTTT. Amino acid sequence: CASSYPPAGGTGSTEAFF.

The chain joins TRBV5-1 to TRBJ2-1; possible D gene TRBD2, 6 bases. Germline V gene sequence: CDR1 SGHRS, CDR2 YFSETQ. Trimming cost V 4 bases and J 8 bases, with 10 bases left between them. This CDR3 has 12 residues. The CDR3 DNA reads as TGCGCCAGCAGCCGACCGGGGGATGAGCAGTTCTTC. Translating gives CASSRPGDEQFF.

This clone was seen only a few times. This rearrangement joins TRBV14 to TRBJ2-3; the D is unclear. V was trimmed by 4 bases and J by 8 bases, leaving 10 bases between them. Germline V gene lookup returns CDR1 SGHDN and CDR2 FVKESK. CDR3 length: 12 amino acids. CDR3 loop: CASSPGPGTQYF. Written as DNA, the CDR3 is TGTGCCAGCAGCCCAGGTCCCGGTACGCAGTATTTT.

This chain links TRBV2 with TRBJ2-1; D is tentatively TRBD1 or TRBD2 (7 bases each). CDR3 length equals 13 residues. Trimming removed 6 bases at V and 8 bases at J, with 14 bases between. Germline values: CDR1 SNHLY, CDR2 FYNNEI. CDR3 amino acids: CASRGEGADEQFF. The CDR3 DNA is TGTGCCAGCAGGGGGGAGGGGGCGGATGAGCAGTTCTTC. Full variable domain (outside the CDR3, taken from reference TRBV2 and TRBJ2-1): EPEVTQTPSHQVTQMGQEVILRCVPISNHLYFYWYRQILGQKVEFLVSFYNNEISEKSEIFDDQFSVERPDGSNFTLKIRSTKLEDSAMYFCASRGEGADEQFFGPGTRLTVL.

This rearrangement joins TRBV9 to TRBJ2-1; TRBD2 matches at 12 bases. V trimming: 3 bases; J trimming: 9 bases; junction bases outside the gene matches: 1. This CDR3 contains 13 residues. Germline values: CDR1 SGDLS, CDR2 YYNGEE. CDR3 nucleotide sequence: TGTGCCAGCAGCGAGACTAGCGGGGGTGAGCAGTTCTTC. The encoded protein is CASSETSGGEQFF.

This clone was picked up a small number of times. The chain links TRBV7-6 to TRBJ1-3; D might be TRBD1 (5 bases). Trimming shortened V by 1 base and J by 4 bases, and 5 bases separated the two germline ends. Germline V lookup: CDR1 SGHVS, CDR2 FNYEAQ. This CDR3 is 13 amino acids long. The chain's CDR3 is CASSLGGGNTIYF. The CDR3 DNA reads as TGTGCCAGCAGCTTAGGGGGCGGAAACACCATATATTTT.

The rearrangement joins TRBV5-1 to TRBJ1-1; 9 bases match TRBD1. J gave up 10 bases and V 7 bases, and 23 bases lay outside the gene matches. This CDR3 has 17 residues. Germline lookup yields CDR1 SGHRS and CDR2 YFSETQ. This CDR3 is CASGLGIMGTGFEGAFF. The CDR3 bases are TGCGCCAGCGGCCTAGGAATAATGGGGACAGGGTTCGAAGGAGCTTTCTTT.

The chain couples TRBV10-3 to TRBJ2-5; TRBD1 matches at 10 bases. Germline trimming cut 6 bases from V and 0 bases from J; bases unmatched to any gene: 4. Germline V CDR1 and CDR2: ENHRY, SYGVKD. The CDR3 length is 15 residues. CDR3 protein: CAISRDRGNQETQYF. The CDR3 DNA reads as TGTGCCATCAGCAGGGACAGGGGCAACCAAGAGACCCAGTACTTC.

This clone was seen ten or more times. V usage is TRBV29-1 and J usage is TRBJ2-1; the D is unclear. CDR1 and CDR2 (germline): SQVTM, ANQGSEA. This CDR3 region has 12 residues. CDR3 loop: CRVKSGYNEQFF. The DNA for the CDR3 is TGCAGGGTTAAGTCTGGGTACAATGAGCAGTTCTTC.

This chain joins TRBV5-6 and TRBJ1-5; maybe TRBD1 (5 bases). Trimming cost V 4 bases and J 0 bases, with 20 bases left between them. The CDR3 is 18 amino acids. Germline loops: CDR1 SGHDT, CDR2 YYEEEE. The CDR3 is CASSVTGGGGYSNQPQHF. CDR3 DNA sequence: TGTGCCAGCAGCGTTACAGGTGGCGGGGGGTATAGCAATCAGCCCCAGCATTTT.

The rearrangement links TRBV5-1 to TRBJ2-7, with no clear D. The V end lost 3 bases, the J end lost 0 bases, and 19 bases lay between the germline ends. The CDR3 totals 17 residues. Germline CDR1 and CDR2: SGHRS and YFSETQ. The CDR3 is CASSSGLRPHASYEQYF. The DNA for the CDR3 is TGCGCCAGCAGCTCCGGGTTGCGGCCCCACGCCTCCTACGAGCAGTACTTC. The full variable domain, its missing parts supplied by reference TRBV5-1 and TRBJ2-7, is KAGVTQTPRYLIKTRGQQVTLSCSPISGHRSVSWYQQTPGQGLQFLFEYFSETQRNKGNFPGRFSGRQFSNSRSEMNVSTLELGDSALYLCASSSGLRPHASYEQYFGPGTRLTVT.

The rearrangement joins TRBV6-5 to TRBJ1-5; no definite D call. The ends were cut back, 5 bases at V and 5 bases at J, with 16 bases in the middle. CDR1 is MNHEY and CDR2 is SVGAGI in the germline V gene. The CDR3 loop spans 15 amino acids. The CDR3 sequence: CASSLPARFHQPQHF. CDR3 DNA: TGTGCCAGCAGTCTCCCGGCCCGTTTCCATCAGCCCCAGCATTTT.

The chain combines TRBV3-1 (or the pseudogene TRBV3-2) with TRBJ1-6; D unresolved. There are 17 residues in the CDR3. Deletions cut 4 bases from V and 9 bases from J, with 22 bases between. Germline CDR1 is LGHDT and CDR2 is YNNKEL (reference sequence). The CDR3, as DNA: TGTGCCAGCAGCCGTGTTGGGGTAGGCGCCGTCGGTTCACCCCTCCACTTT. Its protein product is CASSRVGVGAVGSPLHF.

The rearrangement uses TRBV28 and TRBJ2-7; D remains unclear. V gave up 8 bases and J gave up 2 bases, with 13 bases separating them. The CDR3 covers 13 residues. In germline, CDR1 is MDHEN, CDR2 SYDVKM. CDR3 region: CASSPPLPYEQYF. CDR3 bases: TGTGCCAGCTCACCCCCCTTACCCTACGAGCAGTACTTC.

V is TRBV7-2 and J is TRBJ2-2, with D maybe TRBD1 (6 bases). Per germline, CDR1 SGHTA and CDR2 FQGNSA. Trimming pared 5 bases from V and 6 bases from J, leaving 22 bases between. The CDR3 runs to 17 residues. CDR3 protein: CASSLYRTVRISGELFF. The CDR3 DNA reads TGTGCCAGCAGCCTATATCGGACAGTTCGTATCTCCGGGGAGCTGTTTTTT.

The chain uses TRBV3-1 (or the pseudogene TRBV3-2) and TRBJ1-2; unclear D gene. CDR3 length: 14 residues. Germline CDR1 and CDR2: LGHDT and YNNKEL (reference sequence). V was pared by 10 bases and J by 4 bases, with 19 bases between. The CDR3 is CANRPLHKGYGYTF. In DNA form, the CDR3 reads TGTGCCAACCGACCCCTCCACAAGGGCTATGGCTACACCTTC.

CDR3 coding DNA: TGTGCCAGCAGCTTATCCCCGGATAGCTCCTACAATGAGCAGTTCTTC. Protein: CASSLSPDSSYNEQFF. The chain links TRBV7-9 to TRBJ2-1, with D unclear. The ends were cut back, 2 bases at V and 0 bases at J, with 11 bases in the middle. The CDR3 extends over 16 amino acids. CDR1 is SEHNR and CDR2 is FQNEAQ in the germline V gene (reference sequence).

The chain couples TRBV6-5 to TRBJ2-3; D unresolved. V shed 7 bases and J shed 7 bases, with 9 bases lying between them. CDR1 and CDR2 from the germline V gene are MNHEY and SVGAGI. The CDR3 has 11 amino acids. CDR3 DNA sequence: TGTGCCAGCATGCGAGGAAATACGCAGTATTTT. Encoded protein: CASMRGNTQYF.

The V call is TRBV7-2, the J call TRBJ2-1; tentatively, D is TRBD1 (5 bases). Trimming cost V 1 base and J 7 bases, with 11 bases left between them. This CDR3 has 14 amino acids. CDR1 SGHTA and CDR2 FQGNSA come from the germline V gene. CDR3: CASSLGGGWNEQFF. The CDR3 DNA sequence: TGTGCCAGCAGCTTAGGGGGCGGATGGAATGAGCAGTTCTTC.

This sequence joins TRBV5-4 and TRBJ2-3, with D possibly matching TRBD2 (5 bases). The CDR3 has 13 amino acids. Per germline, CDR1 SGHNT and CDR2 YYREEE (reference sequence). Trimming shortened V by 4 bases and J by 3 bases, and 9 bases separated the two germline ends. The DNA of the CDR3 is TGTGCCAGCAGCCCTCTAGCAACAGATACGCAGTATTTT. Translated: CASSPLATDTQYF.

This clone was recorded only once. This chain connects TRBV19 to TRBJ2-3; D ambiguous. CDR1 is LNHDA and CDR2 is SQIVND in the germline V gene (reference sequence). The CDR3 spans 14 residues. V lost 3 bases and J lost 0, with 7 bases in between. CDR3 amino acids: CASSIGQSTDTQYF. CDR3 nucleotide sequence: TGTGCCAGTAGTATCGGGCAAAGCACAGATACGCAGTATTTT. Filled out from reference TRBV19 and TRBJ2-3, the complete variable domain reads DGGITQSPKYLFRKEGQNVTLSCEQNLNHDAMYWYRQDPGQGLRLIYYSQIVNDFQKGDIAEGYSVSREKKESFPLTVTSAQKNPTAFYLCASSIGQSTDTQYFGPGTRLTVL.

The V gene is TRBV28, the J gene TRBJ1-5; 9 bases are shared with TRBD1. This CDR3 is 20 amino acids long. After removal of 2 bases from V and 0 bases from J, the junction contained 14 bases not matched to a gene. The V gene's germline CDR1 is MDHEN and CDR2 SYDVKM. The CDR3 sequence: CASSLRFWGQGLSSNQPQHF. The CDR3 nucleotides are TGTGCCAGCAGTTTACGTTTCTGGGGACAGGGATTGAGTAGCAATCAGCCCCAGCATTTT.